This is a list of T cell receptor beta chains from one sample in a study of CD8 T cells in ankylosing spondylitis. TCRdb reprocessed the 5' RACE reads via MiXCR and lists one record per CDR3 protein. This table has hundreds of thousands of distinct CDR3 sequences, roughly 26% appearing once. Sample: blood, either unsorted or a sorted T cell fraction (not recorded which). The receptors were gathered from a male donor with ankylosing spondylitis. Each CDR3 is given with its conserved first and last residue. The D gene is left open where the match is weak. Not all rows give a size; the values are once, few, many and, for expanded clones, a class.

clone size: few
D gene: -
V gene: TRBV15
J gene: TRBJ2-5
CDR3 protein: CATSRWGGQETQYF
CDR3 DNA: TGTGCCACCAGCAGGTGGGGAGGTCAGGAGACCCAGTACTTC

clone size: few
D gene: -
V gene: TRBV20-1
J gene: TRBJ1-1
CDR3 protein: CSAMRNTEAFF
CDR3 DNA: TGCAGTGCTATGCGGAACACTGAAGCTTTCTTT

clone size: -
D gene: TRBD2
V gene: TRBV27
J gene: TRBJ2-1
CDR3 protein: CASSLWSLAARYNEQFF
CDR3 DNA: TGTGCCAGCAGTTTATGGTCCCTAGCGGCCCGATACAATGAGCAGTTCTTC

clone size: -
D gene: TRBD1
V gene: TRBV29-1
J gene: TRBJ1-4
CDR3 protein: CSVEDWQGAGEKLFF
CDR3 DNA: TGCAGCGTTGAAGATTGGCAGGGGGCCGGCGAAAAACTGTTTTTT

clone size: few
D gene: TRBD1
V gene: TRBV18
J gene: TRBJ1-4
CDR3 protein: CASSPTGGNEKLFF
CDR3 DNA: TGTGCCAGCTCACCGACAGGGGGGAATGAAAAACTGTTTTTT

clone size: -
D gene: -
V gene: TRBV5-1
J gene: TRBJ1-1
CDR3 protein: CASRRTPSTEAFF
CDR3 DNA: TGCGCCAGCAGACGGACGCCGAGCACTGAAGCTTTCTTT

clone size: -
D gene: TRBD2
V gene: TRBV7-6
J gene: TRBJ2-2
CDR3 protein: CASSLGLAGGPDTGELFF
CDR3 DNA: TGTGCCAGCAGCTTGGGACTAGCGGGAGGGCCCGACACCGGGGAGCTGTTTTTT

clone size: -
D gene: TRBD2
V gene: TRBV5-1
J gene: TRBJ2-1
CDR3 protein: CASSLGLAGGIEQFF
CDR3 DNA: TGCGCCAGCAGCTTGGGACTAGCGGGAGGTATTGAGCAGTTCTTC

clone size: few
D gene: -
V gene: TRBV12-3/TRBV12-4
J gene: TRBJ1-2
CDR3 protein: CASSSGTRDTWYGYTF
CDR3 DNA: TGTGCCAGCAGTTCCGGGACAAGGGATACCTGGTATGGCTACACCTTC

clone size: few
D gene: -
V gene: TRBV27
J gene: TRBJ2-2
CDR3 protein: CASSFYPFNTGELFF
CDR3 DNA: TGTGCCAGCAGTTTTTATCCGTTTAACACCGGGGAGCTGTTTTTT

clone size: many
D gene: TRBD1
V gene: TRBV5-1
J gene: TRBJ1-5
CDR3 protein: CASSLGTGVNQPQHF
CDR3 DNA: TGCGCCAGCAGCCTGGGGACAGGGGTCAATCAGCCCCAGCATTTT

clone size: few
D gene: -
V gene: TRBV12-3/TRBV12-4
J gene: TRBJ2-1
CDR3 protein: CASMPGRNEQFF
CDR3 DNA: TGTGCCAGCATGCCGGGAAGAAATGAGCAGTTCTTC

clone size: -
D gene: -
V gene: TRBV4-2
J gene: TRBJ2-1
CDR3 protein: CASSQVSDMNEQFF
CDR3 DNA: TGTGCCAGCAGCCAAGTTAGCGATATGAATGAGCAGTTCTTC

clone size: few
D gene: -
V gene: TRBV10-2
J gene: TRBJ2-1
CDR3 protein: CASRGTRWDEQFF
CDR3 DNA: TGCGCCAGCAGAGGGACCCGGTGGGATGAGCAGTTCTTC

clone size: -
D gene: TRBD1
V gene: TRBV5-6
J gene: TRBJ1-1
CDR3 protein: CASSLAGGADAFF
CDR3 DNA: TGTGCCAGCAGCTTGGCAGGGGGCGCGGACGCTTTCTTT

clone size: -
D gene: -
V gene: TRBV20-1
J gene: TRBJ1-2
CDR3 protein: CSASPAGVVEGYTF
CDR3 DNA: TGCAGTGCTAGCCCCGCAGGGGTGGTTGAAGGCTACACCTTC

clone size: many
D gene: TRBD2
V gene: TRBV25-1
J gene: TRBJ2-3
CDR3 protein: CASSRLAGDTDTQYF
CDR3 DNA: TGTGCCAGCAGTAGGCTAGCGGGGGACACAGATACGCAGTATTTT

clone size: -
D gene: -
V gene: TRBV11-2
J gene: TRBJ2-7
CDR3 protein: CASSRSGTVNYEQYF
CDR3 DNA: TGTGCCAGCAGCCGCTCCGGGACGGTGAACTACGAGCAGTACTTC

clone size: few
D gene: TRBD2
V gene: TRBV29-1
J gene: TRBJ2-7
CDR3 protein: CSVEDGTGREEQYF
CDR3 DNA: TGCAGCGTTGAAGATGGCACTGGGCGGGAGGAGCAGTACTTC

clone size: -
D gene: -
V gene: TRBV7-8
J gene: TRBJ2-7
CDR3 protein: CASSLPGFPYEQYF
CDR3 DNA: TGTGCCAGCAGCTTACCAGGGTTCCCCTACGAGCAGTACTTC

clone size: few
D gene: -
V gene: TRBV7-2
J gene: TRBJ1-2
CDR3 protein: CASSSAGVWVNGYTF
CDR3 DNA: TGTGCCAGCAGCTCGGCAGGTGTTTGGGTAAATGGCTACACCTTC

clone size: -
D gene: -
V gene: TRBV20-1
J gene: TRBJ1-2
CDR3 protein: CSARVVQGNYGYTF
CDR3 DNA: TGCAGTGCTAGAGTCGTCCAGGGGAACTATGGCTACACCTTC

clone size: few
D gene: TRBD1
V gene: TRBV2
J gene: TRBJ2-7
CDR3 protein: CASSVDRLSYEQYF
CDR3 DNA: TGTGCCAGCAGCGTGGACAGGTTATCTTACGAGCAGTACTTC

clone size: -
D gene: TRBD2
V gene: TRBV12-3/TRBV12-4
J gene: TRBJ2-1
CDR3 protein: CASSFTSQRGEQFF
CDR3 DNA: TGTGCCAGCAGCTTTACTTCGCAGCGGGGCGAGCAGTTCTTC

clone size: few
D gene: -
V gene: TRBV7-9
J gene: TRBJ2-7
CDR3 protein: CASSSPLRGDYEQYF
CDR3 DNA: TGTGCCAGCAGCTCGCCACTCCGGGGAGATTACGAGCAGTACTTC

clone size: few
D gene: -
V gene: TRBV5-1
J gene: TRBJ2-2
CDR3 protein: CASSPGHYSTPGELFF
CDR3 DNA: TGCGCCAGCAGCCCGGGACATTATTCTACACCCGGGGAGCTGTTTTTT

clone size: -
D gene: -
V gene: TRBV25-1
J gene: TRBJ1-4
CDR3 protein: CASSESDRPGEKLFF
CDR3 DNA: TGTGCCAGCAGTGAATCAGACAGGCCGGGAGAAAAACTGTTTTTT

clone size: few
D gene: -
V gene: TRBV18
J gene: TRBJ1-1
CDR3 protein: CASSSRLENTEAFF
CDR3 DNA: TGTGCCAGCTCATCCCGGCTGGAGAACACTGAAGCTTTCTTT

clone size: once
D gene: -
V gene: TRBV6-1
J gene: TRBJ1-4
CDR3 protein: CASGGGISNEKLFF
CDR3 DNA: TGTGCCAGTGGGGGCGGAATTTCAAATGAAAAACTGTTTTTT

clone size: few
D gene: TRBD1
V gene: TRBV5-1
J gene: TRBJ2-1
CDR3 protein: CASSGSGTANNEQFF
CDR3 DNA: TGCGCCAGCAGCGGGTCCGGGACAGCAAACAATGAGCAGTTCTTC

clone size: -
D gene: -
V gene: TRBV5-1
J gene: TRBJ2-3
CDR3 protein: CASSLEAADTQYF
CDR3 DNA: TGCGCCAGCAGCTTGGAGGCGGCAGATACGCAGTATTTT

clone size: -
D gene: TRBD1
V gene: TRBV20-1
J gene: TRBJ1-4
CDR3 protein: CSAKGADEKLFF
CDR3 DNA: TGCAGTGCTAAGGGGGCGGATGAAAAACTGTTTTTT

clone size: few
D gene: -
V gene: TRBV7-9
J gene: TRBJ1-4
CDR3 protein: CATQGVPNEKLFF
CDR3 DNA: TGTGCCACTCAGGGTGTGCCCAATGAAAAACTGTTTTTT

clone size: -
D gene: -
V gene: TRBV7-2
J gene: TRBJ1-1
CDR3 protein: CASSNRQIEAFF
CDR3 DNA: TGTGCCAGCAGCAACCGACAGATTGAAGCTTTCTTT

clone size: -
D gene: -
V gene: TRBV4-1
J gene: TRBJ2-2
CDR3 protein: CASSQVDRDTGELFF
CDR3 DNA: TGCGCCAGCAGCCAAGTGGACAGAGACACCGGGGAGCTGTTTTTT

clone size: -
D gene: TRBD2
V gene: TRBV5-1
J gene: TRBJ2-3
CDR3 protein: CASRSGASTDTQYF
CDR3 DNA: TGCGCCAGCAGAAGCGGGGCGAGCACAGATACGCAGTATTTT

clone size: few
D gene: -
V gene: TRBV20-1
J gene: TRBJ2-7
CDR3 protein: CSAREYRSYEQYF
CDR3 DNA: TGCAGTGCTAGGGAGTATCGTTCCTACGAGCAGTACTTC

clone size: -
D gene: -
V gene: TRBV28
J gene: TRBJ2-7
CDR3 protein: CASSLAGNPYEQYF
CDR3 DNA: TGTGCCAGCAGTTTAGCAGGGAATCCCTACGAGCAGTACTTC

clone size: few
D gene: TRBD2
V gene: TRBV24-1
J gene: TRBJ2-1
CDR3 protein: CATSGLGTSGRQGSSYNEQFF
CDR3 DNA: TGTGCCACCAGTGGCCTGGGGACTAGCGGGAGACAAGGGAGCTCCTACAATGAGCAGTTCTTC

clone size: -
D gene: -
V gene: TRBV15
J gene: TRBJ2-1
CDR3 protein: CATSIQSNRYNEQFF
CDR3 DNA: TGTGCCACCAGCATCCAAAGTAACAGGTACAATGAGCAGTTCTTC

clone size: many
D gene: -
V gene: TRBV24-1
J gene: TRBJ2-3
CDR3 protein: CATSEDTVADTQYF
CDR3 DNA: TGTGCCACCAGTGAGGACACAGTCGCAGATACGCAGTATTTT

clone size: -
D gene: TRBD2
V gene: TRBV20-1
J gene: TRBJ2-7
CDR3 protein: CSAIAGDYEQYF
CDR3 DNA: TGCAGTGCTATAGCGGGAGATTACGAGCAGTACTTC

clone size: few
D gene: -
V gene: TRBV12-3/TRBV12-4
J gene: TRBJ1-2
CDR3 protein: CASSLSGHGYTF
CDR3 DNA: TGTGCCAGCAGTTTAAGTGGACATGGCTACACCTTC

clone size: -
D gene: -
V gene: TRBV28
J gene: TRBJ2-3
CDR3 protein: CASSLQRMNTDTQYF
CDR3 DNA: TGTGCCAGCAGTTTACAGCGTATGAACACAGATACGCAGTATTTT

clone size: -
D gene: TRBD1
V gene: TRBV3-1
J gene: TRBJ1-2
CDR3 protein: CASSPRDRGHYGYTF
CDR3 DNA: TGTGCCAGCAGCCCCCGGGACAGGGGCCACTATGGCTACACCTTC

clone size: many
D gene: TRBD2
V gene: TRBV6-4
J gene: TRBJ2-1
CDR3 protein: CASSDSTGLGLYEQFF
CDR3 DNA: TGTGCCAGCAGTGACTCCACGGGACTAGGCTTGTATGAGCAGTTCTTC

clone size: -
D gene: TRBD1
V gene: TRBV6-2/TRBV6-3
J gene: TRBJ1-5
CDR3 protein: CASSYGEGAASNQPQHF
CDR3 DNA: TGTGCCAGCAGTTACGGGGAGGGGGCAGCGAGCAATCAGCCCCAGCATTTT

clone size: -
D gene: TRBD1
V gene: TRBV27
J gene: TRBJ2-4
CDR3 protein: CASSLTRDRENIQYF
CDR3 DNA: TGTGCCAGCAGTCTAACCCGGGACAGGGAAAACATTCAGTACTTC

clone size: -
D gene: TRBD1
V gene: TRBV5-1
J gene: TRBJ2-1
CDR3 protein: CASSLGQGVYNEQFF
CDR3 DNA: TGCGCCAGCAGCTTGGGACAGGGGGTGTACAATGAGCAGTTCTTC

clone size: -
D gene: -
V gene: TRBV20-1
J gene: TRBJ2-6
CDR3 protein: CSATDASGANVLTF
CDR3 DNA: TGCAGTGCTACCGATGCCTCTGGGGCCAACGTCCTGACTTTC

clone size: -
D gene: -
V gene: TRBV7-9
J gene: TRBJ2-5
CDR3 protein: CASSQTKGETQYF
CDR3 DNA: TGTGCCAGCAGCCAGACAAAGGGAGAGACCCAGTACTTC

clone size: -
D gene: -
V gene: TRBV20-1
J gene: TRBJ2-1
CDR3 protein: CSAASGRGYNEQFF
CDR3 DNA: TGCAGTGCAGCGTCCGGGAGAGGTTACAATGAGCAGTTCTTC

clone size: -
D gene: -
V gene: TRBV18
J gene: TRBJ1-1
CDR3 protein: CASSQGGENTEAFF
CDR3 DNA: TGTGCCAGCTCACAAGGGGGGGAGAACACTGAAGCTTTCTTT

clone size: -
D gene: -
V gene: TRBV20-1
J gene: TRBJ1-2
CDR3 protein: CSARPRGFGYTF
CDR3 DNA: TGCAGTGCAAGGCCCAGGGGTTTTGGCTACACCTTC

clone size: few
D gene: -
V gene: TRBV29-1
J gene: TRBJ2-1
CDR3 protein: CSVISWQVYNEQFF
CDR3 DNA: TGCAGCGTGATCTCATGGCAGGTCTACAATGAGCAGTTCTTC